The entry below describes one T cell receptor (beta chain). CDR3 size: 17 residues. CDR1 and CDR2 from the germline V gene are SGHTA and FQGNSA. With V trimmed by 2 bases and J by 0 bases, 7 bases remained unmatched. Amplification used 60 Vbeta primers and 13 Jbeta primers. Profiled with immunoSEQ multiplex PCR; TCRdb holds only in-frame clones, not every one. There are some 91,000 clones in the sample; around 82% occur only once, and roughly 0.71% lies in the top ten. The source of the sample is a study of cytomegalovirus exposure and HLA in healthy donors. V gene TRBV7-2 combines with J gene TRBJ1-5; 7 nucleotides match TRBD1. The clonotype originates from a woman between 55 and 75 years old in good health and CMV-seronegative. Sequenced material: PBMCs. The CDR3, as DNA: TGTGCCAGCAGCTTAAGGGGACAGCCAGATAGCAATCAGCCCCAGCATTTT. It codes for CASSLRGQPDSNQPQHF. Based on the CDR3 plus reference TRBV7-2 and TRBJ1-5, the full variable domain is GAGVSQSPSNKVTEKGKDVELRCDPISGHTALYWYRQSLGQGLEFLIYFQGNSAPDKSGLPSDRFSAERTGGSVSTLTIQRTQQEDSAVYLCASSLRGQPDSNQPQHFGDGTRLSIL.